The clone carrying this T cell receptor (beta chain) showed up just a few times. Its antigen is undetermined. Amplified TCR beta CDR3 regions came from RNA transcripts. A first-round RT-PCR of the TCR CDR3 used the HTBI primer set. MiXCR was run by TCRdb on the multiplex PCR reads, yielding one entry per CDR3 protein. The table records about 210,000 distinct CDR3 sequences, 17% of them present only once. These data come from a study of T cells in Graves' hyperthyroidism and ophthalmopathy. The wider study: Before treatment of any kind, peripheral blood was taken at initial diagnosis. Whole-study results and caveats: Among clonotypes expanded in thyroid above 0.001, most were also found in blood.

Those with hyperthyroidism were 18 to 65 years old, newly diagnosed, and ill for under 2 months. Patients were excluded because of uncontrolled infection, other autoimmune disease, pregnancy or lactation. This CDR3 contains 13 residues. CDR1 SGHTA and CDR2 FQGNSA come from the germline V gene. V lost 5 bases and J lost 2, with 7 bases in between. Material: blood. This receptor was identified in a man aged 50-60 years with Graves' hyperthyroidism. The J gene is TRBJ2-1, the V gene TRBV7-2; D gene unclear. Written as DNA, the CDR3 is TGTGCCAGCAGCCCCGCGGCCTACAATGAGCAGTTCTTC. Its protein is CASSPAAYNEQFF.